Listed below are T cell receptor beta chains from one sample, sequenced in a study of blood T cell repertoires in COVID-19. Method: immunoSEQ multiplex PCR; TCRdb's copy keeps in-frame clones and lacks some. The sample contains around 140,000 clones, over 70% of which appear only once. Sequencing input: peripheral blood. Every receptor here comes from a woman between 55 and 75 years old with acute or convalescent COVID-19. Both conserved end residues are part of each CDR3. A D gene is named only where the DNA matches it firmly. A row's size may be missing; if present it is once, few, many or a size class.

D gene	V gene	clone size	J gene	CDR3 DNA	CDR3 protein
TRBD2	TRBV28	-	TRBJ2-7	TGTGCCAGCAGTCACACCGGGACTACCTCCTACGAGCAGTACTTC	CASSHTGTTSYEQYF
TRBD1	TRBV6-5	few	TRBJ1-5	TGTGCCACGGAACAGGGGGCTAGCAATCAGCCCCAGCATTTT	CATEQGASNQPQHF
TRBD2	TRBV30	-	TRBJ2-1	TGTGCCTGGGGGACTAGCGAGTTCAATGAGCAGTTCTTC	CAWGTSEFNEQFF
-	TRBV28	-	TRBJ2-1	TGTGCCAGCAGTAAGCCTAATGAGCAGTTCTTC	CASSKPNEQFF
TRBD1	TRBV5-1	-	TRBJ2-2	TGCGCCAGCAGCTTGGGGCGGGACAGGGGTGGACGCTTTCGGGAGCTGTTTTTT	CASSLGRDRGGRFRELFF
-	TRBV9	-	TRBJ1-1	TGTGCCAGCAGCGTAATAAGCATGAACACTGAAGCTTTCTTT	CASSVISMNTEAFF
TRBD2	TRBV7-8	few	TRBJ2-1	TGTGCCAGCAGTACGGGACTACACAATGAGCAGTTCTTC	CASSTGLHNEQFF
TRBD2	TRBV2	few	TRBJ2-1	TGTGCCAGCAATCGACTAGCGGGAGGGCGCGAGCAGTTCTTC	CASNRLAGGREQFF
-	TRBV5-1	-	TRBJ1-2	TGCGCCAGCAGCGGGGGGACCCCGAGGGATGGCTACACCTTC	CASSGGTPRDGYTF
-	TRBV4-2	-	TRBJ1-1	TGTGCCAGCAGCCAAGGAGCACAGGGTTTAGCTTTCTTT	CASSQGAQGLAFF
TRBD1	TRBV28	-	TRBJ1-6	TGTGCCAGCAGTTTGGGGACAGGGGTTAATTCACCCCTCCACTTT	CASSLGTGVNSPLHF
TRBD1	TRBV28	-	TRBJ1-1	TGTGCCAGCAGTGTGTACCGGGACAGGGTCTCTGAAGCTTTCTTT	CASSVYRDRVSEAFF
TRBD2	TRBV7-2	-	TRBJ2-3	TGTGCCAGCAGCCGCGGGAGGGCCAGGACAGATACGCAGTATTTT	CASSRGRARTDTQYF
-	TRBV6-6	-	TRBJ2-5	TGTGCCAGCGGCGAGGCCCAGTACTTC	CASGEAQYF
-	TRBV11-3	few	TRBJ1-1	TGTGCCAGCAGCGAAAGAGGGGGCACTGAAGCTTTCTTT	CASSERGGTEAFF
TRBD2	TRBV9	-	TRBJ2-7	TGTGCCAGCAGCCCCCTGGGGACTACACCCTACGAGCAGTACTTC	CASSPLGTTPYEQYF
-	TRBV19	-	TRBJ1-1	TGTGCCAGCCGGGCAGGGTTAAGGAACACTGAAGCTTTCTTT	CASRAGLRNTEAFF
TRBD2	TRBV7-8	-	TRBJ2-3	TGTGCCAGCAGACCAAGCGGGAGGGCCGTGGATACGCAGTATTTT	CASRPSGRAVDTQYF
-	TRBV18	few	TRBJ2-7	TGTGCCAGCTCACCAGGGGCATCCTACGAGCAGTACTTC	CASSPGASYEQYF
-	TRBV11-2	-	TRBJ1-4	TGTGCCAGCAGCTTAATCGGGCGGGGTAGTAATGAAAAACTGTTTTTT	CASSLIGRGSNEKLFF
TRBD1	TRBV28	-	TRBJ1-5	TGTGCCAGCAGTCCTACCGGGACAGGGTATCAGCCCCAGCATTTT	CASSPTGTGYQPQHF
TRBD1	TRBV30	-	TRBJ2-6	TGTGCCTGGAGGGCCCGACAGGGCGGACTCTCTGGGGCCAACGTCCTGACTTTC	CAWRARQGGLSGANVLTF
-	TRBV10-3	-	TRBJ2-2	TGTGCCATCAGTGAGTCTGGGACTCCAACCGGGGAGCTGTTTTTT	CAISESGTPTGELFF
-	TRBV5-4	-	TRBJ2-5	TGTGCCAGCAGGAGGGCAGGGGATACCCAGTACTTC	CASRRAGDTQYF
-	TRBV10-1	-	TRBJ2-5	TGCGCCAGCAGTGAGTCCCCCGGGTTTGAGACCCAGTACTTC	CASSESPGFETQYF
TRBD1	TRBV29-1	few	TRBJ2-2	TGCAGCGCAGGGACAGGGAGTCTATTCAAGAACACCGGGGAGCTGTTTTTT	CSAGTGSLFKNTGELFF
TRBD2	TRBV10-1	-	TRBJ2-5	TGCGCCAGCAGTGAACTAGCGGGAGCTCAAGAGACCCAGTACTTC	CASSELAGAQETQYF
TRBD2	TRBV6-5	-	TRBJ2-1	TGTGCCAGCATAGGGTCCCCCGGGACTAGCGGAAAGCAGTTCTTC	CASIGSPGTSGKQFF
TRBD2	TRBV6-1	once	TRBJ2-1	TGTGCCAGCAGTGAAGCCCGGTTCACCGGTGGGAGGGTTTCCAATGAGCAGTTCTTC	CASSEARFTGGRVSNEQFF
TRBD1	TRBV7-9	-	TRBJ2-7	TGTGCCAGCAGCCCCCGGACAGGGACCTACGAGCAGTACTTC	CASSPRTGTYEQYF
-	TRBV30	-	TRBJ1-3	TGTGCCTGGGACGGTTCTGGAAACACCATATATTTT	CAWDGSGNTIYF
-	TRBV6-5	-	TRBJ1-2	TGTGCCAGCACATTCGACGGTAGCGCTAACTATGGCTACACCTTC	CASTFDGSANYGYTF
-	TRBV19	few	TRBJ2-7	TGTGCCAGTAGTATAGGCTTTGGGGAGTACGAGCAGTACTTC	CASSIGFGEYEQYF
-	TRBV3-1/TRBV3-2	-	TRBJ1-1	TGTGCCAGCACCTTGCGGGGGGCCAACACTGAAGCTTTCTTT	CASTLRGANTEAFF
TRBD2	TRBV7-2	-	TRBJ2-2	TGTGCCAGCAGCTTAATGAGAGGGAGGGCTGGCGGGGAGCTGTTTTTT	CASSLMRGRAGGELFF
-	TRBV3-1/TRBV3-2	-	TRBJ2-5	TGTGCCAGCAGCCCCCGTCCTGGCGGGAGAGGGGGGGAGACCCAGTACTTC	CASSPRPGGRGGETQYF
-	TRBV7-9	-	TRBJ1-4	TGTGCCAGCAGCTTCTCCACTAATGAAAAACTGTTTTTT	CASSFSTNEKLFF
-	TRBV29-1	-	TRBJ1-1	TGCAGCGTTACAGACATGAACACTGAAGCTTTCTTT	CSVTDMNTEAFF
-	TRBV5-4	once	TRBJ2-1	TGTGCCAGCAGTCGGGTCGCTCGGAGCAATGAGCAGTTCTTC	CASSRVARSNEQFF
-	TRBV29-1	-	TRBJ2-1	TGCAGCGTTGACGGGGGAGATCTACCACGTCGGGGGGCTCACAGTTTATACAATGAGCAGTTCTTC	CSVDGGDLPRRGAHSLYNEQFF
TRBD2	TRBV11-2	-	TRBJ2-3	TGTGCCAGCAGCTTAGGTTCCGGGAGCGGGAACACAGATACGCAGTATTTT	CASSLGSGSGNTDTQYF
-	TRBV28	-	TRBJ2-7	TGTGCCAGCAGCCCCTTAGCGAAGCAGTACTTC	CASSPLAKQYF
-	TRBV21-1	-	TRBJ2-5	TGTGCCAGCAGCAGCCACCAGACTAGTTCGGGGGGAGAGACCCAGTACTTC	CASSSHQTSSGGETQYF
-	TRBV19	-	TRBJ2-4	TGTGCCAGTAGTATAGAAGCGTCAGCCAAAAACATTCAGTACTTC	CASSIEASAKNIQYF
-	TRBV13	-	TRBJ2-3	TGTGCCAGCAGCTTCCGGGAGTACCCCACAGATACGCAGTATTTT	CASSFREYPTDTQYF
-	TRBV12-3/TRBV12-4	-	TRBJ2-7	TGTGCCAGCACCCATTCTACTACCGAGCAGTACTTC	CASTHSTTEQYF
-	TRBV28	-	TRBJ1-1	TGTGCCAGCAACGGGGATCCCTTCGCTTGGATGAACACTGAAGCTTTCTTT	CASNGDPFAWMNTEAFF
-	TRBV7-2	-	TRBJ1-4	TGTGCCAGCAGCTCACCGGCAGGGTCAAATGAAAAACTGTTTTTT	CASSSPAGSNEKLFF
-	TRBV28	-	TRBJ2-5	TGTGCCAGCAGTTTCGGACGGGAAGGGTTGATCGTGACCCAGTACTTC	CASSFGREGLIVTQYF
TRBD2	TRBV29-1	-	TRBJ2-1	TGCAGCGTTGTCAGCGGGAGGCGCTGGGCTGAGCAGTTCTTC	CSVVSGRRWAEQFF
TRBD2	TRBV28	-	TRBJ2-3	TGTGCCAGCACTCCATGGACTAGCGGGAGCTCAGATACGCAGTATTTT	CASTPWTSGSSDTQYF
-	TRBV2	-	TRBJ2-5	TGTGCCAGCACTATGCGGGAGACCCAGTACTTC	CASTMRETQYF
-	TRBV6-4	-	TRBJ1-6	TGTGCCAGCAGTGACACCCGGACTATACGTATACAGTCACCCCTCCACTTT	CASSDTRTIRIQSPLHF
-	TRBV27	-	TRBJ2-2	TGTGCCAGCACCGGATTAGCGGCCAACACCGGGGAGCTGTTTTTT	CASTGLAANTGELFF
TRBD2	TRBV3-1/TRBV3-2	-	TRBJ2-5	TGTGCCAGCAGCCAGGCTAGCGGGGAAGAGACCCAGTACTTC	CASSQASGEETQYF
-	TRBV9	once	TRBJ2-3	TGTGCCAGCAAGGCGGGCAATGACGCGGATACGCAGTATTTT	CASKAGNDADTQYF
TRBD1	TRBV19	-	TRBJ1-2	TGTGCCAGTAGTCCACAGACAGGGATTGGCTACACCTTC	CASSPQTGIGYTF
-	TRBV11-2	-	TRBJ2-5	TGTGCCAGCAGCTTAACAGGGCCCAGGACCCAGTACTTC	CASSLTGPRTQYF
-	TRBV10-3	-	TRBJ1-2	TGTGCCATCAGTGAGTCTGTACTCTCGCGGGGCTACACCTTC	CAISESVLSRGYTF